Described below is a single T cell receptor (beta chain) sequence and its context. Its cognate antigen is unknown. cDNA libraries for TCR alpha and TCR beta, carrying sample barcodes and UMIs, came from 5'RACE with constant-segment primers. TCRdb re-analysed the 5' RACE reads in MiXCR, keeping a single row per CDR3 protein. This sample has 300,000 to 350,000 distinct CDR3 sequences, with 10% to 15% found just once. Germline V gene data show CDR1 as SGHNT and CDR2 as YYREEE (reference sequence). V was pared by 6 bases and J by 5 bases, with 7 bases of the junction left unmatched. CDR3 length: 13 amino acids. This sample was taken from a study of T-cell memory formation after mild COVID-19. At the level of the study: Clusters were largely donor specific. Findings and limits, study-wide: Balance between CD4 and CD8 was seen in clones contracting day 15 to 85, and a CD4+ lean was seen in later expanders. Shrinking CD4+ clones resided mostly in CM and EM, and CD8+ ones in EMRA.

Sequenced: PBMCs or a T cell subset sorted from them (not recorded which). The clonotype was recovered from a man between 18 and 35 years old who had mild COVID-19 (a few samples of this study predate the infection). Cell type and time point are not known. The chain uses TRBV5-4 and TRBJ2-5; the match to TRBD2 covers 7 bases. This chain's CDR3 is CASNLDGGETQYF. As DNA, the CDR3 is TGTGCCAGCAACCTGGACGGGGGGGAGACCCAGTACTTC. Looking up the rest from reference TRBV5-4 and TRBJ2-5 gives the full variable domain: ETGVTQSPTHLIKTRGQQVTLRCSSQSGHNTVSWYQQALGQGPQFIFQYYREEENGRGNFPPRFSGLQFPNYSSELNVNALELDDSALYLCASNLDGGETQYFGPGTRLLVL.